Listed below are T cell receptor beta chains from one sample, sequenced in a study of radiotherapy plus CTLA-4 blockade in lung cancer. TCRdb keeps only in-frame clones here, not all; method: immunoSEQ multiplex PCR. The sample lists 70,000 to 90,000 clones; about 80% were seen once. This specimen was peripheral blood, taken from a patient treated with radiotherapy plus ipilimumab. The receptors here all came from a human donor with non-small cell lung cancer who had stable disease on radiotherapy plus ipilimumab. The CDR3 runs from the conserved cysteine through the conserved F or W.

j_call,v_call,cdr3_aa
TRBJ1-1,TRBV7-3,CASSRGQGRNTEAFF
TRBJ2-6,TRBV11-2,CASSLRGDRASGANVLTF
TRBJ1-2,TRBV10-2,CASSEVGSIYGYTF
TRBJ2-5,TRBV5-1,CASSLGHTQETQYF
TRBJ2-7,TRBV18,CASSPSGTVTYEQYF
TRBJ2-1,TRBV5-4,CASSSGTGNQGEQFF
TRBJ2-1,TRBV18,CASSPRDARREQFF
TRBJ2-5,TRBV28,CASKILDARDQYF
TRBJ1-4,TRBV11-2,CASSWDSATNEKLFF
TRBJ2-1,TRBV9,CASSSTGERNEQFF
TRBJ1-1,TRBV10-3,CAISDHSTGTSTEAFF
TRBJ1-1,TRBV27,CASSWAGDGRGSTEAFF
NA,TRBV5-1,CASSEGTFSYEQYF
TRBJ1-2,TRBV10-2,CASNPGPNYGYTF
TRBJ2-7,TRBV15,CATSRAGVGYEQYF
TRBJ2-7,TRBV5-8,CASSLVVTGFYEQYF
TRBJ2-7,TRBV6-5,CASSYGRRMGYEQYF
TRBJ2-2,TRBV12-5,CASGSLTSNTGELFF